This T cell receptor beta chain was sequenced in a study of blood T cells in healthy people across ages. Study observations and caveats: Measured against age, TCR beta diversity per million T cells decreased in a roughly linear manner. Diversity was higher, and naive CD4+ cells more numerous, in long-lived donors than in aged donors.

On this clonotype: What it binds is not known.

Next came a second PCR, run for about 7 to 12 cycles, which used a sample-barcoded 5' primer along with a J-beta primer mix. Each CDR3 protein is one row after TCRdb ran MiXCR on the 5' RACE reads. The sample holds 600,000 to 650,000 distinct CDR3 sequences, around 54% seen once. The TCR was taken from a man in his 60s in good health. The sequenced sample consisted of blood.

The CDR3 DNA is TGTGCCAGCACCCGAGTTTGGGCAGCAACTAATGAAAAACTGTTTTTT. This gives the protein CASTRVWAATNEKLFF. The chain has TRBV2 and TRBJ1-4; the D is unclear. CDR3 size: 16 residues. V was pared by 7 bases and J by 0 bases, with 15 bases between. CDR1 and CDR2 from the germline V gene are SNHLY and FYNNEI.